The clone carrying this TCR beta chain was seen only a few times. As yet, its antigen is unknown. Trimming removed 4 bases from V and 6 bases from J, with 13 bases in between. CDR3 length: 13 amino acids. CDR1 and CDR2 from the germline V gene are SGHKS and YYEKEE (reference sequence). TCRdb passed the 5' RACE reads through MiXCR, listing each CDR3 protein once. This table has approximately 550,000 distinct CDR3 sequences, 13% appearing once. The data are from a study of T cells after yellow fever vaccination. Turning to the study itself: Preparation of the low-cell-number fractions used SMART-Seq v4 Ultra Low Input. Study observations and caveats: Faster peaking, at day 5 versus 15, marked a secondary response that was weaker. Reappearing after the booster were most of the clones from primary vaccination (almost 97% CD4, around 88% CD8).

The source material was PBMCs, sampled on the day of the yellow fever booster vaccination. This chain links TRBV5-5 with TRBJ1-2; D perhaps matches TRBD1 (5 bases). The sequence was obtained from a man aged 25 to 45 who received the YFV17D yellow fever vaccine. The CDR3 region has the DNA TGTGCCAGCAGCCAGCAGGGAGCCAATGGCTACACCTTC. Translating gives CASSQQGANGYTF.